This T cell receptor (beta chain) was sequenced for a study of shared clonotypes between healthy human individuals. Study in general: Each donor contributed plates that comprised three CD4 naive, three CD4 memory, two CD8 naive and one CD8 memory. Study-level points and caveats: Unshared clonotypes carried lower generation probabilities than those common to all four donors.

On this clone itself: Its antigen is unknown.

The method was immunoSEQ multiplex PCR; TCRdb's version includes in-frame clones alone and lacks a portion of them. The sample has about 600,000 clones, 97% seen once. Per germline, CDR1 ENHRY and CDR2 SYGVKD. Trimming shortened V by 6 bases and J by 7 bases, and 9 bases separated the two germline ends. The CDR3 runs 12 residues. The sequencing sample was made of naive CD4+ T cells sorted from blood. Subset reported: CD45RA+ positively selected. The source is a woman in her 30s in good health. This chain joins TRBV10-3 and TRBJ2-2, with D tentatively TRBD2 (7 bases). In DNA form, the CDR3 reads TGTGCCATCAGGAGGGGGGGCGGGGAGCTGTTTTTT. This gives the protein CAIRRGGGELFF.